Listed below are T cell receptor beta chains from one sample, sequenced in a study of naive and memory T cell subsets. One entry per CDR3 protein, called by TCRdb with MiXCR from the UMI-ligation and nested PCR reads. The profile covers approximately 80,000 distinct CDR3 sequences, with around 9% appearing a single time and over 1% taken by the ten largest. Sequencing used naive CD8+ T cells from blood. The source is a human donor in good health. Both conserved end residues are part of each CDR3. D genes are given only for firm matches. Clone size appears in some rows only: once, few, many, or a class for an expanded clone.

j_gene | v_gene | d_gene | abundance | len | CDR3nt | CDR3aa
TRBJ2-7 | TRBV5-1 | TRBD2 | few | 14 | TGCGCCAGCAGCAGATCTAGCGGGAGCTACGAGCAGTACTTC | CASSRSSGSYEQYF
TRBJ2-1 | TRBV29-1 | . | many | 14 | TGCAGCTTCCCTCGGGACCGGGCCTACAATGAGCAGTTCTTC | CSFPRDRAYNEQFF
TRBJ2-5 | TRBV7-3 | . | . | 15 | TGTGCCAGCAGCTTAAATCAAGGCAACCAAGAGACCCAGTACTTC | CASSLNQGNQETQYF
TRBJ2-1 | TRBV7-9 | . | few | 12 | TGTGCCAGCAGCTTAGAGGCGGCTGAGCAGTTCTTC | CASSLEAAEQFF
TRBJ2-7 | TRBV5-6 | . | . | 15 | TGTGCCAGCAGCCCTCCCAGGGCCCCAGCCGACGAGCAGTACTTC | CASSPPRAPADEQYF
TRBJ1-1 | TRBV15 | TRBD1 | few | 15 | TGTGCCACCAGCAGTGGGGGACAGCCGAACACTGAAGCTTTCTTT | CATSSGGQPNTEAFF
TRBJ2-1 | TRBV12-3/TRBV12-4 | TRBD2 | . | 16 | TGTGCCAGCAGCCCCACCGGGACTAGCGCATACAATGAGCAGTTCTTC | CASSPTGTSAYNEQFF
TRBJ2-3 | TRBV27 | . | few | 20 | TGTGCCAGCAGTGCTTATGAGACAGGATTTCGGGAACTGGGCACAGATACGCAGTATTTT | CASSAYETGFRELGTDTQYF
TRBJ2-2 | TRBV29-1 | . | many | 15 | TGCAGCGTTGGGGGTCAGTTCGCGAACACCGGGGAGCTGTTTTTT | CSVGGQFANTGELFF
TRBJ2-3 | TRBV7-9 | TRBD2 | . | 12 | TGTGCCAGCAGTTTAGGAGCGGGGACGAAGTATTTT | CASSLGAGTKYF
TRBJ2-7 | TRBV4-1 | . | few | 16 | TGCGCCAGCAGCCAAGCTGAGGCAGGGTCGGCCTACGAGCAGTACTTC | CASSQAEAGSAYEQYF
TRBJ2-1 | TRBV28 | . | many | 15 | TGTGCCAGCAGTTTAACCCCAGGGGCCTACAATGAGCAGTTCTTC | CASSLTPGAYNEQFF
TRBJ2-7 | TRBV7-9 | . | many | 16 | TGTGCCAGCAGCCCGGACACTACACTATTCTCCTACGAGCAGTACTTC | CASSPDTTLFSYEQYF
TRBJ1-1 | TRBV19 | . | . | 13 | TGTGCCAGTAGTCGGCAGGGGAACACTGAAGCTTTCTTT | CASSRQGNTEAFF
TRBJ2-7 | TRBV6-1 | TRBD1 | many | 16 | TGTGCCAGCAGTGAAAGGACAGGGATAGACTCCTACGAGCAGTACTTC | CASSERTGIDSYEQYF
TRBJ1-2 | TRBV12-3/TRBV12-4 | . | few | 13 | TGTGCCAGCAGCTCGACCGGAGAAGGCGGCTACACCTTC | CASSSTGEGGYTF
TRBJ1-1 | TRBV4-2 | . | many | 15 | TGTGCCAGCAGCCAAGATCGGGGGATGAACACTGAAGCTTTCTTT | CASSQDRGMNTEAFF
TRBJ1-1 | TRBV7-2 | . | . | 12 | TGTGCCAGCAGCAGGGGGAACACTGAAGCTTTCTTT | CASSRGNTEAFF
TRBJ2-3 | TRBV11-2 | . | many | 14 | TGTGCCAGCAGCTTCAGGACCGCAGCCGATACGCAGTATTTT | CASSFRTAADTQYF
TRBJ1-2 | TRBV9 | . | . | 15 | TGTGCCAGCAGCGTGTCGACAGTGCCGACCTATGGCTACACCTTC | CASSVSTVPTYGYTF
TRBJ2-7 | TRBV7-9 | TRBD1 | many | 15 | TGTGCCAGCAGCTTTGGACCGGGACAGTCCTACGAGCAGTACTTC | CASSFGPGQSYEQYF
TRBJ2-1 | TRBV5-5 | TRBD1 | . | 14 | TGTGCCAGCAGCTGGACAGGGGGCAACAATGAGCAGTTCTTC | CASSWTGGNNEQFF
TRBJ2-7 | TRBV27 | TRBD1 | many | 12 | TGTGCCAGTAAGACAGGGGCCGCCGAGCAGTACTTC | CASKTGAAEQYF
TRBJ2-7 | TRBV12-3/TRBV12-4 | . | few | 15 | TGTGCCAGCAGCACCGTCGGGGTCCCCTCCTACGAGCAGTACTTC | CASSTVGVPSYEQYF
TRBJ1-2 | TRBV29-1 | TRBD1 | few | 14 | TGCAGCGTTGAGGGGACAGGGAATCACTATGGCTACACCTTC | CSVEGTGNHYGYTF
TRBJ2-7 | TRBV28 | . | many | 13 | TGTGCCAGCAGTCTGTTGGGGAATTACGAGCAGTACTTC | CASSLLGNYEQYF
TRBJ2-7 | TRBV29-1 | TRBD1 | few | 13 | TGCAGCGTTTGGACAGGCCATTCCTACGAGCAGTACTTC | CSVWTGHSYEQYF
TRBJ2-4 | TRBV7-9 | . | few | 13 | TGTGCCAGCAGCTCGAACAACGAGGTCTTACAGTACTTC | CASSSNNEVLQYF
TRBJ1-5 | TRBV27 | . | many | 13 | TGTGCCAGCAGTTTATCGCACAATCAGCCCCAGCATTTT | CASSLSHNQPQHF
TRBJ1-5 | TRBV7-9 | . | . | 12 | TGTGCCAGCAGCTCAGGGTCTCAGCCCCAGCATTTT | CASSSGSQPQHF
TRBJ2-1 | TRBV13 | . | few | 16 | TGTGCCAGCAGCTTACCGACAGAAAACCTCTACAATGAGCAGTTCTTC | CASSLPTENLYNEQFF
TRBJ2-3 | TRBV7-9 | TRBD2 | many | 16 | TGTGCCAGCAGTCGGACAAGCGGGAGGAGCGCAGATACGCAGTATTTT | CASSRTSGRSADTQYF
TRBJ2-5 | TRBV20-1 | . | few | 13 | TGCAGTGCTCCGGGACCCTCCAGCGAGACCCAGTACTTC | CSAPGPSSETQYF
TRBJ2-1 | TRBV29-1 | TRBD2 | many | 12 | TGCAGCGGGGGACTAGCGGGAGGCGAGCAGTTCTTC | CSGGLAGGEQFF
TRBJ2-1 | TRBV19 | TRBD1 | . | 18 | TGTGCCAGTAGTATAGATCTTATTGCAGGGGGTTGGGACAATGAGCAGTTCTTC | CASSIDLIAGGWDNEQFF
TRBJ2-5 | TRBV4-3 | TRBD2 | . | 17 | TGCGCCAGCAGCCAAGAGCAGCCCGGGACTAGTAGCGAGACCCAGTACTTC | CASSQEQPGTSSETQYF
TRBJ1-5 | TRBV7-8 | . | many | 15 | TGTGCCAGCAGCTTAGCCGGGGTAAGGGGACAGCCCCAGCATTTT | CASSLAGVRGQPQHF
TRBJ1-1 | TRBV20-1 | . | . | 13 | TGCAGTGCTCGGAGACAGTTGAACACTGAAGCTTTCTTT | CSARRQLNTEAFF
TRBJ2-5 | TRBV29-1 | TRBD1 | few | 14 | TGCAGCGTTGGTGTCAGGGGGTCCCAAGAGACCCAGTACTTC | CSVGVRGSQETQYF
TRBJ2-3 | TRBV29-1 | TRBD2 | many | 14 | TGCAGCGTTGTGCGGGAGTGGGGGGCAGATACGCAGTATTTT | CSVVREWGADTQYF
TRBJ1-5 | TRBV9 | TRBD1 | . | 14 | TGTGCCAGCAGCCCGGGACAGGTCAATCAGCCCCAGCATTTT | CASSPGQVNQPQHF
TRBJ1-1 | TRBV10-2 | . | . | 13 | TGCGCCAGCAGGGACGGATGGAACACTGAAGCTTTCTTT | CASRDGWNTEAFF
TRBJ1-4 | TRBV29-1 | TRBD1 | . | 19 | TGCAGCGTTGAAGTAGACAGGGAGTCTGGAGACAGTGGTGTGGAAAAACTGTTTTTT | CSVEVDRESGDSGVEKLFF
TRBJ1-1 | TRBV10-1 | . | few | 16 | TGCGCCAGCAGTGAGTCTCCCGCCAAAAGGACGGTTGAAGCTTTCTTT | CASSESPAKRTVEAFF
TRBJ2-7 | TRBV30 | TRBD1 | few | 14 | TGTGCCTGGAGCGTACAGGGGGCGGGCTACGAGCAGTACTTC | CAWSVQGAGYEQYF
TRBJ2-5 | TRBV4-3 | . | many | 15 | TGCGCCAGCAGCCAAGATCGGAAGGGAGAGGAGACCCAGTACTTC | CASSQDRKGEETQYF
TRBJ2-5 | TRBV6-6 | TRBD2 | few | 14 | TGTGCCAGCAGCCCCTCTACGGGAGGGGAGACCCAGTACTTC | CASSPSTGGETQYF
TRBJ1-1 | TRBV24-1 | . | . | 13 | TGTGCCACCAGTGATTGGGCAGCCGGTGAAGCTTTCTTT | CATSDWAAGEAFF
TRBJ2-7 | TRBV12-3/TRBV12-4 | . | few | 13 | TGTGCCAGCAGTTCAGGGGAGTCCTACGAGCAGTACTTC | CASSSGESYEQYF
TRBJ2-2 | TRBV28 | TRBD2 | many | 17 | TGTGCCAGCAGTTCCGGGACTAGCGGGAGTCGGGCCGGGGAGCTGTTTTTT | CASSSGTSGSRAGELFF
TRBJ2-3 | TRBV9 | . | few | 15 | TGTGCCAGCAGCGTAACCCCGGGCCTCGCAGATACGCAGTATTTT | CASSVTPGLADTQYF
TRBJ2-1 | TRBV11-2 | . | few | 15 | TGTGCCAGCAGCTCCATTATGGGCGTTGGCTATGAGCAGTTCTTC | CASSSIMGVGYEQFF
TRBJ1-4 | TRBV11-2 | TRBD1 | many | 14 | TGTGCCAGCAGCTTGACAGGGCTTGGGGAAAAACTGTTTTTT | CASSLTGLGEKLFF
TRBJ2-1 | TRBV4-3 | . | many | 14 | TGCGCCAGCAGCCCCCGGACTCGTTACAATGAGCAGTTCTTC | CASSPRTRYNEQFF
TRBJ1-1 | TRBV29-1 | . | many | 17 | TGCAGCGTCCTCCCTGGTAAGACCCACCAGTTGAACACTGAAGCTTTCTTT | CSVLPGKTHQLNTEAFF